The 27 T cell receptor beta chains given below trace back to one sample, sequenced in a study of response to subunit inactivated influenza vaccine. TCRdb recomputed calls from the RT-PCR reads with MiXCR, one row per CDR3 protein. The data contain 600,000 to 850,000 distinct CDR3 sequences, about 15% of them seen just once; the ten biggest clones take up 6.5% to 8%. Specimen: PBMCs from blood, collected less than 15 days before vaccination. Receptors originate from a man in his fifties who received an inactivated influenza vaccine.

The chain is built from TRBV27 and TRBJ2-1; D remains unclear. Germline V gene sequence: CDR1 MNHEY, CDR2 SMNVEV (reference sequence). Trimming took 5 bases from V and 4 from J, leaving 9 bases between them. The CDR3 sequence is 13 residues long. As DNA, the CDR3 is TGTGCCAGCAGTGTGTCAGTTTACAATGAGCAGTTCTTC. It specifies CASSVSVYNEQFF.

The genes are TRBV20-1 and TRBJ2-2, with TRBD2 identical over 11 bases. V lost 6 bases and J lost 1; bases outside the gene matches: 7. CDR1 is DFQATT, CDR2 SNEGSKA, per germline (reference sequence). The CDR3 contains 16 residues. Here the CDR3 reads CSARLAGHLNTGELFF. In DNA, the CDR3 is TGCAGTGCCAGACTAGCGGGACATCTGAACACCGGGGAGCTGTTTTTT.

At least ten counts were recorded for this clonotype. This rearrangement joins TRBV7-9 to TRBJ2-7; D unresolved. This CDR3 spans 11 amino acids. Germline CDR1 is SEHNR and CDR2 is FQNEAQ (reference sequence). V lost 7 bases to trimming and J lost 3 bases, with 7 bases between them. CDR3 loop: CASTDGYEQYF. CDR3 in DNA: TGTGCCAGCACCGACGGCTACGAGCAGTACTTC.

This clonotype was seen repeatedly, ten times or more. This sequence joins TRBV7-9 and TRBJ1-1; D unresolved. Germline V lookup: CDR1 SEHNR, CDR2 FQNEAQ (reference sequence). This CDR3 spans 12 amino acids. V was shortened by 1 base and J by 8 bases, with 8 bases between the two germline ends. The CDR3 sequence is CASSLDRFEAFF. The CDR3 DNA follows: TGTGCCAGCAGCTTAGATAGGTTCGAAGCTTTCTTT.

This chain links TRBV6-6 with TRBJ1-1; 7 nucleotides agree with TRBD1. CDR3 size: 11 residues. The junction had 4 bases not matched to a gene; V was cut back by 10 bases and J by 5 bases. Germline CDR1 MNHNY, CDR2 SVGAGI (reference sequence). Written as DNA, the CDR3 is TGTGCCACAGGGGGAAGGACTGAAGCTTTCTTT. Residues: CATGGRTEAFF.

The CDR3 DNA reads TGTGCCAGCAGCTGGGGGGACGGCGACAATGAAAAACTGTTTTTT. Its protein is CASSWGDGDNEKLFF. The chain joins TRBV5-5 to TRBJ1-4; TRBD1 is a possible D gene (5 bases). CDR3 length: 15 amino acids. V dropped 3 bases and J dropped 5 bases, with 14 bases sitting between them. Germline V lookup: CDR1 SGHKS, CDR2 YYEKEE (reference sequence).

This clonotype was found a few times. J is TRBJ2-7 and V is TRBV4-1; the match to TRBD1 covers 9 bases. The germline V gene encodes CDR1 MGHRA and CDR2 YSYEKL. The J segment lost 2 bases and the V segment lost 5 bases, leaving 4 bases of the junction unmatched. The CDR3 runs to 14 residues. CDR3 DNA sequence: TGCGCCAGCAGCAAGTGGGACAGGGCCTACGAGCAGTACTTC. Protein sequence: CASSKWDRAYEQYF.

This clonotype was observed at least ten times. J is TRBJ2-7 and V is TRBV5-1; D is unclear. This CDR3 has 17 amino acids. The germline V gene encodes CDR1 SGHRS and CDR2 YFSETQ. With 0 bases removed from V and 1 base from J, the gap between germline ends came to 17 bases. This CDR3 is CASSLDAAWTPSYEQYF. CDR3 DNA: TGCGCCAGCAGCTTGGACGCGGCATGGACGCCTTCCTACGAGCAGTACTTC.

This clonotype was counted at least ten times. The rearrangement joins TRBV27 to TRBJ1-1, with D unresolved. V lost 5 bases, J lost 1 base, and 14 bases lay in between. The CDR3 spans 15 residues. The germline CDR1 and CDR2 sequences are MNHEY and SMNVEV (reference sequence). The CDR3 DNA reads as TGTGCCAGCAGTAAGCGTCTTGCGGGGAACACTGAAGCTTTCTTT. It encodes CASSKRLAGNTEAFF.

The rearrangement uses TRBV5-4 and TRBJ2-1, with 9 bases identical to TRBD2. V shed 5 bases, J shed 3 bases, and the junction held 6 bases outside the gene matches. This CDR3 has 15 amino acids. Germline-derived CDR1 and CDR2 are SGHNT and YYREEE (reference sequence). The chain's CDR3 is CASSQTSGVYNEQFF. The CDR3, as DNA: TGTGCCAGCAGTCAGACTAGCGGAGTCTACAATGAGCAGTTCTTC.

This clonotype was detected a few times. The J gene is TRBJ1-4, the V gene TRBV5-1; D is perhaps TRBD1 (5 bases). Trimming stripped 1 base from V and 7 bases from J, with 14 bases between. This CDR3 spans 15 amino acids. Germline V CDR1 and CDR2: SGHRS, YFSETQ. CDR3 coding DNA: TGCGCCAGCAGCTTGATGGGGGGATCTCCTGAAAAACTGTTTTTT. Residues: CASSLMGGSPEKLFF.

V gene TRBV4-2 combines with J gene TRBJ2-2, with 7 bases identical to TRBD1. Trimming cost V 5 bases and J 6 bases; bases outside gene matches: 3. This CDR3 has 13 amino acids. Per germline, CDR1 LGHNA and CDR2 YNFKEQ. The CDR3 loop reads CASSYQGAGELFF. In nucleotides, the CDR3 is TGTGCCAGCAGCTACCAGGGGGCCGGGGAGCTGTTTTTT.

The chain joins TRBV11-2 to TRBJ2-3; no firm D call. V gave up 5 bases and J gave up 4 bases, with 10 bases separating them. Germline-derived CDR1 and CDR2 are SGHAT and FQNNGV. This CDR3 is built from 13 residues. CDR3 loop: CASSPSIADTQYF. CDR3 DNA sequence: TGTGCCAGCAGCCCCAGTATAGCAGATACGCAGTATTTT. Looking up the rest from reference TRBV11-2 and TRBJ2-3 gives the full variable domain: EAGVAQSPRYKIIEKRQSVAFWCNPISGHATLYWYQQILGQGPKLLIQFQNNGVVDDSQLPKDRFSAERLKGVDSTLKIQPAKLEDSAVYLCASSPSIADTQYFGPGTRLTVL.

This clonotype has a handful of counts. The chain has TRBV12-3 or TRBV12-4 and TRBJ2-5; 13 bases align to TRBD2. With V trimmed by 5 bases and J by 9 bases, 6 bases remained unmatched. This CDR3 is 14 amino acids long. CDR3 bases: TGTGCCAGCAGTACGACTAGCGGGGGGTTGTCCCAGTACTTC. Translating it yields CASSTTSGGLSQYF.

The gene calls are TRBV5-1 and TRBJ2-5; 7 bases are shared with TRBD2. V gave up 5 bases and J gave up 5 bases; unmatched junction bases: 6. The germline gives CDR1 SGHRS, CDR2 YFSETQ. CDR3 length: 13 amino acids. Written as DNA, the CDR3 is TGCGCCAGCAGAATTCAGGGAGGGGAGACCCAGTACTTC. Its translation: CASRIQGGETQYF.

In this sample, this clonotype turned up many times. The V gene is TRBV18, the J gene TRBJ1-3, with TRBD1 as a possible D gene (6 bases). V dropped 3 bases and J dropped 2 bases, with 8 bases sitting between them. Germline CDR1 KGHSH, CDR2 LQKENI. There are 14 residues in the CDR3. CDR3 protein: CASSPPGAGNTIYF. CDR3 DNA: TGTGCCAGCTCACCCCCAGGGGCTGGAAACACCATATATTTT.

The chain joins TRBV20-1 to TRBJ2-3; D gene ambiguous. Trimming left V 3 bases short and J 2 bases short, with 6 bases between. CDR1 is DFQATT and CDR2 is SNEGSKA in the germline V gene (reference sequence). The CDR3 loop spans 12 amino acids. The CDR3 here is CSASIPTDTQYF. Here the CDR3 DNA reads TGCAGTGCTAGTATTCCCACAGATACGCAGTATTTT.

Only a few counts were recorded for this clonotype. This chain joins TRBV12-3 or TRBV12-4 and TRBJ2-5; D might be TRBD1 or TRBD2, each matching 5 bases. This CDR3 comprises 12 residues. Trimming removed 7 bases at V and 7 bases at J, with 13 bases between. CDR3: CASTGSLGTQYF. CDR3 bases: TGTGCCAGCACAGGGAGTTTGGGGACCCAGTACTTC.

This clonotype was recorded only once. The CDR3 reads CASSFQNTDTQYF. In nucleotides, the CDR3 is TGTGCCAGCAGCTTCCAGAACACAGATACGCAGTATTTT. The chain joins TRBV7-2 to TRBJ2-3; D gene uncertain. CDR3 length: 13 amino acids. CDR1 and CDR2 (germline): SGHTA, FQGNSA. V lost 3 bases and J 2 bases, leaving 6 bases between the germline ends.

J is TRBJ2-1 and V is TRBV9; the D gene is possibly TRBD2 (6 bases). The CDR3 consists of 15 residues. V lost 2 bases, J lost 2 bases, and 11 bases lay in between. Germline V gene sequence: CDR1 SGDLS, CDR2 YYNGEE. Written as DNA, the CDR3 is TGTGCCAGCAGCGTCAGCGGGCTGCCCTACAATGAGCAGTTCTTC. It is translated as CASSVSGLPYNEQFF.

This clonotype was seen only a few times. This chain connects TRBV24-1 to TRBJ2-1; D not resolved. The germline V and J ends were trimmed by 4 bases and 0 bases, with 6 bases remaining between them. The CDR3 is made up of 14 amino acids. Germline CDR1 and CDR2: KGHDR and SFDVKD. The CDR3 loop reads CATSDSSSYNEQFF. CDR3 nucleotides: TGTGCCACCAGTGACTCGAGCTCCTACAATGAGCAGTTCTTC.

This clonotype appeared many times. The chain is built from TRBV28 and TRBJ2-7, with D possibly being TRBD1 or TRBD2 (5 bases each). The V gene lost 5 bases and the J gene lost 4 bases, with 12 bases spanning the gap. Germline V gene data show CDR1 as MDHEN and CDR2 as SYDVKM. The CDR3 length is 13 residues. CDR3 sequence reads: CASSPGPAYEQYF. CDR3 in DNA: TGTGCCAGCAGTCCGGGGCCTGCGTACGAGCAGTACTTC.

V and J are TRBV9 and TRBJ1-1, with D maybe TRBD1 (5 bases). The length of the CDR3 is 13 residues. Germline CDR1 SGDLS, CDR2 YYNGEE. V shed 4 bases and J shed 6 bases, with 13 bases lying between them. The DNA of the CDR3 is TGTGCCAGCAGCTGGGGGGGGGACTCTGAAGCTTTCTTT. It is translated as CASSWGGDSEAFF.

This clonotype has just a few counts. The rearrangement uses TRBV7-9 and TRBJ2-5, with D uncertain. Germline V gives CDR1 SEHNR, CDR2 FQNEAQ (reference sequence). The CDR3 contains 12 residues. V shed 0 bases and J shed 7 bases, with 6 bases lying between them. The CDR3, as DNA: TGTGCCAGCAGCTTAGCGGATCGGACCCAGTACTTC. Translation gives CASSLADRTQYF. Variable domain in full (rest from reference TRBV7-9 and TRBJ2-5): DTGVSQNPRHKITKRGQNVTFRCDPISEHNRLYWYRQTLGQGPEFLTYFQNEAQLEKSRLLSDRFSAERPKGSFSTLEIQRTEQGDSAMYLCASSLADRTQYFGPGTRLLVL.

This clonotype was observed a few times. The CDR3 spells CASSQLGNQPQHF. The CDR3 coding sequence is TGTGCCAGCAGCCAATTAGGCAATCAGCCCCAGCATTTT. The rearrangement links TRBV3-1 to TRBJ1-5; D unresolved. The CDR3 covers 13 residues. The ends were cut back, 2 bases at V and 2 bases at J, with 4 bases in the middle. CDR1 and CDR2 from the germline V gene are LGHDT and YNNKEL (reference sequence).

V and J are TRBV29-1 and TRBJ2-1; 9 positions match TRBD2. Germline CDR1 reads SQVTM; CDR2 reads ANQGSEA. V was pared by 4 bases and J by 8 bases, with 6 bases of the junction left unmatched. There are 13 residues in the CDR3. CDR3 loop: CSVGGLARYEQFF. The CDR3, as DNA: TGCAGCGTTGGAGGACTAGCGAGATATGAGCAGTTCTTC.

This clonotype has more than one count but fewer than ten. V usage is TRBV20-1 and J usage is TRBJ2-7; unclear D gene. Deletions cut 3 bases from V and 4 bases from J, with 7 bases between. The CDR3 is made up of 11 amino acids. The germline V gene has CDR1 DFQATT and CDR2 SNEGSKA (reference sequence). CDR3 nucleotides: TGCAGTGCTAGTCGTACATACGAGCAGTACTTC. Protein: CSASRTYEQYF.